This TCR beta chain derives from a study of glioma-infiltrating T cells after dendritic cell vaccination. This clone was counted once. Stated time point: after dendritic cell vaccination, including at tumor progression/relapse. Trimming took 3 bases from V and 4 from J, leaving 18 bases between them. Germline V CDR1 and CDR2: LNHNV, YYDKDF (reference sequence). The CDR3 loop spans 16 amino acids. TCRdb's copy holds only in-frame clones and misses some; the assay was immunoSEQ multiplex PCR. The sample holds 80,000 to 95,000 clones, around 84% seen once. The clonotype comes from a human donor with glioblastoma. Sequencing used blood, obtained after dendritic cell vaccination. The rearrangement joins TRBV15 to TRBJ2-5; D may be TRBD2 (6 bases). In DNA form, the CDR3 reads TGTGCCACCAGCAGTTTAGGACGGACTAACGCAGAGACCCAGTACTTC. This sequence encodes CATSSLGRTNAETQYF.